This TCR beta chain was recovered during a study of T cell responses to AZD1222 COVID-19 vaccine. Here immunoSEQ multiplex PCR was the method, and the copy in TCRdb shows in-frame clones only, minus some. Of 120,000 to 150,000 clones listed, more than 75% are singletons. Trimming cost V 4 bases and J 6 bases; bases outside gene matches: 1. Per the germline V gene, CDR1 is SEHNR and CDR2 is FQNEAQ (reference sequence). CDR3 length equals 12 residues. The sequencing used peripheral blood, collected on day 0 of MenACWY control vaccination. This TCR was sampled from an adult in good health. This rearrangement joins TRBV7-9 to TRBJ1-2; TRBD1 aligns across 8 bases. This chain's CDR3 is CASSSGGNGYTF. The CDR3, as DNA: TGTGCCAGCAGCTCAGGGGGCAATGGCTACACCTTC.